This TCR beta chain appears in the sequencing data of a study of cytomegalovirus exposure and HLA in healthy donors. Among the donors, all were healthy bone marrow donors. It was with 60 Vbeta and 13 Jbeta primers that the PCR ran. Authors' analysis steps: Later, an analysis found 75 million to 90 million unique TCR beta chains, and approximately 10 million of these were shared. Produced via immunoSEQ multiplex PCR; TCRdb's table is partial and in-frame only. D and trimming come from the DNA, and the V and J calls and clone size come from that table. The sample consists of about 220,000 clones, around 80% of them appearing once. The sequencing input was PBMCs. The receptor was derived from a boy between 2 and 15 years old in good health and CMV-seronegative.

The CDR3 sequence is CASSPHPGTYEQYF. CDR3 nucleotides: TGTGCCAGCAGTCCACATCCAGGCACCTACGAGCAGTACTTC. The rearrangement uses TRBV6-6 and TRBJ2-5; the D is unclear. The J call could be wrong; TRBJ2-7 is a better fit for the DNA end. The CDR3 totals 14 residues. The germline gives CDR1 MNHNY, CDR2 SVGAGI (reference sequence).